The 18 T cell receptor beta chains given below trace back to one sample, sequenced in a study of monozygotic twins with inflammatory bowel disease. TCRdb reprocessed the 5' RACE reads and reports one entry per CDR3 protein, with no DNA. This listing includes some 83,000 distinct CDR3 sequences. Sequenced material: blood. Receptor source: a human donor with ulcerative colitis or Crohn's disease, or a healthy co-twin of an affected twin (not recorded which).

This chain connects TRBV5-1 to TRBJ2-1; TCRdb returns TRBD1, unconfirmable since there is no DNA. The CDR3 consists of 18 residues. Germline V gene data show CDR1 as SGHRS and CDR2 as YFSETQ. The CDR3 sequence is CASSLVVGLGQRNNEQFF.

The rearrangement joins TRBV7-2 to TRBJ1-1. This CDR3 comprises 12 residues. Looked up from germline, CDR1 is SGHTA and CDR2 is FQGNSA. The CDR3 protein is CASSFQIPEAFF.

V gene TRBV12-3 or TRBV12-4 combines with J gene TRBJ1-1. CDR3 size: 15 residues. This CDR3 is CASSSAGSSNTEAFF.

This sequence joins TRBV2 and TRBJ2-3; the TCRdb D gene call, TRBD1, has no DNA to confirm it. CDR1 and CDR2 from the germline V gene are SNHLY and FYNNEI. The CDR3 length is 17 residues. CDR3 loop: CASSWPTGLGSTDTQYF. Based on the CDR3 plus reference TRBV2 and TRBJ2-3, the full variable domain is EPEVTQTPSHQVTQMGQEVILRCVPISNHLYFYWYRQILGQKVEFLVSFYNNEISEKSEIFDDQFSVERPDGSNFTLKIRSTKLEDSAMYFCASSWPTGLGSTDTQYFGPGTRLTVL.

V gene TRBV5-1 combines with J gene TRBJ2-1; TCRdb lists TRBD1, though no DNA is available to test this call. Germline V gene lookup returns CDR1 SGHRS and CDR2 YFSETQ. The CDR3 runs 14 residues. The CDR3 sequence: CASSGRGGYNEQFF.

The V gene is TRBV7-9, the J gene TRBJ1-3; TCRdb calls TRBD1, which cannot be checked without DNA. Germline loops: CDR1 SEHNR, CDR2 FQNEAQ (reference sequence). The CDR3 covers 12 residues. The CDR3 reads CAPGSGGNTIYF.

The chain uses TRBV6-1 and TRBJ1-2; TCRdb's D call, TRBD1, is unchecked because there is no DNA. This CDR3 is 16 amino acids long. The V gene's germline CDR1 is MNHNS and CDR2 SASEGT. The CDR3 reads CASSEELGQINYGYTF.

The gene calls are TRBV5-1 and TRBJ1-1. The CDR3 is 13 residues long. Germline CDR1 and CDR2: SGHRS and YFSETQ. CDR3 sequence reads: CASSPKPRTEAFF.

The rearrangement links TRBV5-1 to TRBJ2-7; as DNA is missing, the TRBD1 call by TCRdb cannot be tested. Looked up from germline, CDR1 is SGHRS and CDR2 is YFSETQ. CDR3 size: 16 residues. The CDR3 spells CASSLTIGGTSYEQYF.

This sequence joins TRBV5-1 and TRBJ1-2; TCRdb indicates TRBD1, and absent DNA this call remains unverified. The CDR3 sequence is 14 residues long. From germline, CDR1 is SGHRS and CDR2 YFSETQ. This CDR3 reads CASSAQDRTYGYTF.

V and J are TRBV19 and TRBJ2-2; TCRdb's assignment of TRBD1 cannot be checked, as there is no DNA. The CDR3 contains 13 residues. The germline V gene has CDR1 LNHDA and CDR2 SQIVND (reference sequence). This CDR3 reads CASSGAGTGELFF.

The rearrangement joins TRBV5-1 to TRBJ2-7; the D call from TCRdb, TRBD1, cannot be confirmed without DNA. From germline, CDR1 is SGHRS and CDR2 YFSETQ. The CDR3 is 15 amino acids. The CDR3 loop reads CASSAGQGSRYEQYF.

The gene calls are TRBV5-1 and TRBJ2-1; as DNA is missing, the TRBD1 call by TCRdb cannot be tested. Germline V gene data show CDR1 as SGHRS and CDR2 as YFSETQ. The CDR3 covers 14 residues. This CDR3 reads CASSLSGGQIEQFF.

The chain is built from TRBV5-1 and TRBJ1-2; absent DNA, TCRdb's TRBD1 call cannot be checked. The CDR3 has 15 residues. CDR1 is SGHRS, CDR2 YFSETQ, per germline. The CDR3 reads CASSFKTQGDYGYTF.

This sequence joins TRBV12-3 or TRBV12-4 and TRBJ2-1; TCRdb gives TRBD1 as the D gene, but with no DNA this cannot be confirmed. The CDR3 is made up of 14 amino acids. The chain's CDR3 is CASSFAGGGSEPFF.

This chain uses TRBV3-1 with TRBJ2-2; the TCRdb call, TRBD1, lacks DNA for checking. This CDR3 is built from 14 residues. Germline-derived CDR1 and CDR2 are LGHDT and YNNKEL (reference sequence). The CDR3 protein is CASSPTGPTGELFF.

The chain joins TRBV2 to TRBJ1-2. This CDR3 spans 17 amino acids. Germline V gives CDR1 SNHLY, CDR2 FYNNEI. This chain's CDR3 is CASSEAFGSLAGYGYTF.

This chain connects TRBV18 to TRBJ2-2. CDR1 is KGHSH, CDR2 LQKENI, per germline. The CDR3 length is 15 residues. CDR3 sequence reads: CASSPGQSNTGELFF. The full variable domain, with the rest looked up from reference TRBV18 and TRBJ2-2, is NAGVMQNPRHLVRRRGQEARLRCSPMKGHSHVYWYRQLPEEGLKFMVYLQKENIIDESGMPKERFSAEFPKEGPSILRIQQVVRGDSAAYFCASSPGQSNTGELFFGEGSRLTVL.